This is a list of T cell receptor beta chains from one sample in a study of early T cells in non-severe SARS-CoV-2 infection. TCRdb independently ran MiXCR on the 5' RACE reads; one entry per CDR3 protein. The repertoire has nearly 30,000 distinct CDR3 sequences, under 6% of them found once; the top ten carry under 7%. The sequencing input was whole blood. These receptors all come from an adult who was a healthcare worker with PCR-confirmed SARS-CoV-2 infection or an uninfected control (not recorded which). CDR3s include the opening cysteine and the closing phenylalanine or tryptophan. Each record gives: J gene, D gene, V gene, CDR3 protein. D genes are given only for firm matches.

J: TRBJ2-3; D: TRBD2; V: TRBV11-2; CDR3: CASSLVKGLAGATDTQYF
J: TRBJ2-3; D: -; V: TRBV28; CDR3: CASSFPGLVGTQYF
J: TRBJ2-2; D: -; V: TRBV20-1; CDR3: CIFSPGNLPGELFF
J: TRBJ2-7; D: TRBD2; V: TRBV4-3; CDR3: CASSPVAGGFYEQYF
J: TRBJ2-1; D: -; V: TRBV27; CDR3: CASSLDPHSNEQFF
J: TRBJ1-1; D: -; V: TRBV6-5; CDR3: CASSYSWGAGSPEAFF
J: TRBJ1-1; D: -; V: TRBV12-3/TRBV12-4; CDR3: CASSLREGNTEAFF
J: TRBJ2-1; D: TRBD1; V: TRBV12-3/TRBV12-4; CDR3: CASSFGRGRMNEQFF
J: TRBJ1-1; D: -; V: TRBV3-1; CDR3: CASSQSGWNTEAFF
J: TRBJ2-3; D: -; V: TRBV11-2; CDR3: CASSFPGATGSTDTQYF
J: TRBJ2-3; D: -; V: TRBV7-2; CDR3: CASSLSGPTLIRVTDTQYF
J: TRBJ1-5; D: TRBD1; V: TRBV19; CDR3: CASSVPRDRGGSNQPQHF
J: TRBJ2-1; D: -; V: TRBV6-5; CDR3: CASSYLGGPNEQFF
J: TRBJ1-2; D: TRBD1; V: TRBV6-6; CDR3: CASSPGQGRGYGYTF
J: TRBJ1-5; D: TRBD1; V: TRBV7-2; CDR3: CASSLGLRGGSPQHF
J: TRBJ1-1; D: -; V: TRBV29-1; CDR3: CSVSVDRDTEAFF
J: TRBJ1-6; D: TRBD1; V: TRBV14; CDR3: CASSQGRQDRRAWNSPLHF
J: TRBJ2-1; D: TRBD2; V: TRBV20-1; CDR3: CSPTRGGPGYNEQFF
J: TRBJ1-1; D: TRBD1; V: TRBV29-1; CDR3: CSVESGQGSTEAFF